The present entry profiles one T cell receptor (beta chain) with its context. What this receptor recognizes is not known. No base-level quality is on record; no much larger clone is a single base apart. The CDR3 contains 13 residues, cysteine and phenylalanine counted. Only the CDR3 part of the read is kept: 39 bases, read in frame from the first base. V is shortened by 10 bases, J by 4 bases, and the region joining them spans 13 bases. CDR1 and CDR2 are drawn from the germline V gene (reference sequence): WNHNN, SYGVQD. This entry comes from a study of blood T cell repertoires in COVID-19 (dated by TCRdb to about 2020). Some background on the complete study: Collaborator samples came from the United States, Italy and Spain and covered acute and convalescent phases of COVID-19. The prospective study material was composed of cDNA or gDNA derived from T cells, B-cell-depleted T cells, or PBMCs. The repertoires were released in a freely available public database intended as a resource for research on the immune response to SARS-CoV-2. Where available, HLA class I and class II types were taken from metadata supplied by the sample provider and were not determined by assay-based typing. A de-identified subject ID, COVID-19 status, age in years and sex were almost always included in the sample metadata. The samples were drawn from two sources: the first 160 participants of the ongoing ImmuneRACE study, and 1,000 to 1,500 subjects contributed by 6 global collaborators. Deeply sampled blood TCRbeta repertoires from subjects exposed to, actively infected with, or recovered from COVID-19 were included in the dataset.

TCRbeta CDR3 regions were amplified from genomic DNA using the immunoSEQ Assay, a bias-controlled multiplex PCR. In the source study's methods: Within the assay, amplification of reference gene primers was used to estimate how many nucleated cells each sample contained. Sequence reads were collapsed and filtered to measure the absolute abundance of every unique TCRbeta CDR3 rearrangement. For each sample, productive Simpson clonality was calculated as the square root of Simpson's diversity index across productive rearrangements. TCRdb stores this immuneACCESS table with in-frame sequences only. Part of the clones is absent; in the studies checked, under half of the shortfall reflects unresolved V genes, and no reason is known for the rest. That table is the source of V, J and clone size, and D and trimming were worked out from the DNA. The sample yields 450,000 or so clones; roughly nine tenths were counted once. Of the sample, about 0.91% is held by the ten largest clones.

Results the study describes overall, beyond this receptor: How much clinical and demographic metadata was included differed by source and by participant, and the metadata was provided uncurated.

One collaborating source in Seattle enrolled patients during active infection and followed them longitudinally through the course of disease. Collaborating institutions collected whole blood in K2EDTA tubes following their own protocols. For TCRbeta analysis, collaborator samples were shipped as frozen whole blood, as isolated PBMCs, or as DNA extracted from either sample type. The receptor was derived from a man in his late teens or twenties with COVID-19, enrolled during active disease. The V and J genes are TRBV10-1 and TRBJ2-2, with an unclear D gene assignment. The sequencing sample was made of peripheral blood. The nucleotide sequence reads as follows: TGCGCCACCAGCTCCGGTGGCACCGGGGAGCTGTTTTTT. Protein translation: CATSSGGTGELFF.